These 11 T cell receptor beta chains originate from one sample sequenced in a study of blood T cell repertoires in COVID-19. TCRdb keeps only in-frame clones here, not all; method: immunoSEQ multiplex PCR. The sample lists 90,000 to 120,000 clones, 70% to 90% occurring once. Sequences were obtained from peripheral blood. These receptors came from a man in his fifties with active or convalescent COVID-19.

This rearrangement joins TRBV5-1 to TRBJ1-1; D ambiguous. The CDR3 loop spans 13 amino acids. Trimming pared 1 base from V and 1 base from J, leaving 5 bases between. Per germline, CDR1 SGHRS and CDR2 YFSETQ. The CDR3 DNA follows: TGCGCCAGCAGCTTGTCGAGGAACACTGAAGCTTTCTTT. It is translated as CASSLSRNTEAFF.

The chain joins TRBV7-2 to TRBJ1-1; D not certain. Trimming cost V 2 bases and J 6 bases, with 7 bases left between them. Germline CDR1 reads SGHTA; CDR2 reads FQGNSA. This CDR3 is 12 amino acids long. The DNA for the CDR3 is TGTGCCAGCAGCTTACGAGGGCCTGAAGCTTTCTTT. It translates to CASSLRGPEAFF.

This chain joins TRBV6-5 and TRBJ1-2; D unresolved. CDR1 is MNHEY, CDR2 SVGAGI, per germline. Trimming left V 6 bases short and J 2 bases short, with 10 bases between. CDR3 length: 13 amino acids. The CDR3 DNA sequence: TGTGCCAGCAGCCTCGACGGGAACTATGGCTACACCTTC. Amino acids: CASSLDGNYGYTF.

The rearrangement links TRBV28 to TRBJ1-5, with D maybe TRBD1 (5 bases). V was pared by 3 bases and J by 6 bases, with 18 bases between. The CDR3 runs to 16 residues. Looked up from germline, CDR1 is MDHEN and CDR2 is SYDVKM. The CDR3 nucleotides are TGTGCCAGCAGTTTGGTGGGGCAGGGAAGGGGTCAGCCCCAGCATTTT. Translation gives CASSLVGQGRGQPQHF.

This chain links TRBV6-1 with TRBJ2-6; D unclear. This CDR3 has 15 residues. V was clipped by 1 base and J by 0 bases, with 4 bases between them. Germline V gives CDR1 MNHNS, CDR2 SASEGT. CDR3 DNA sequence: TGTGCCAGCAGTGAAGAATACTCTGGGGCCAACGTCCTGACTTTC. Protein: CASSEEYSGANVLTF.

V usage is TRBV30 and J usage is TRBJ1-1, with D possibly being TRBD1 (6 bases). Germline CDR1 and CDR2: GTSNPN and SVGIG (reference sequence). This CDR3 spans 13 amino acids. Trimming pared 5 bases from V and 7 bases from J, leaving 17 bases between. In DNA form, the CDR3 reads TGTGCCTGGGCCCCAGGGGCTTTCGGTGAAGCTTTCTTT. Amino acid sequence: CAWAPGAFGEAFF.

This clone was detected only once. This sequence joins TRBV21-1 and TRBJ1-4; the D call in the table, TRBD1, was not verified against the DNA. TRBV21-1 corresponds to a pseudogene. The CDR3 has 15 residues. The CDR3 region is CASSKVPETSGKLFF. CDR3 bases: TGTGCCAGCAGCAAAGTGCCAGAGACAAGTGGAAAACTGTTTTTT.

The chain joins TRBV28 to TRBJ2-7; 10 bases agree with TRBD1. CDR3 length: 15 amino acids. V trimming: 9 bases; J trimming: 2 bases; junction bases outside the gene matches: 10. CDR1 is MDHEN, CDR2 SYDVKM, per germline. The CDR3 loop reads CASRFGQGGTYEQYF. The CDR3 bases are TGTGCCAGTCGATTTGGACAGGGGGGGACCTACGAGCAGTACTTC.

The rearrangement uses TRBV7-9 and TRBJ2-5, with 10 bases aligning to TRBD2. Trimming at V came to 5 bases and at J to 4 bases, leaving 10 bases not matched to a gene. The CDR3 covers 16 residues. The V gene's germline CDR1 is SEHNR and CDR2 FQNEAQ (reference sequence). The CDR3: CASSAFGAGGVETQYF. CDR3 DNA sequence: TGTGCCAGCAGCGCCTTTGGAGCGGGAGGGGTAGAGACCCAGTACTTC.

Regarding this clone: Other DNA sequences in this specimen translate into the identical CDR3. The chain couples TRBV7-2 to TRBJ2-3, with D unclear. The CDR3 runs 14 residues. Germline CDR1 and CDR2: SGHTA and FQGNSA. V lost 1 base, J lost 1 base, and 6 bases lay in between. CDR3 coding DNA: TGTGCCAGCAGCTTAGGTCAGGGCACAGATACGCAGTATTTT. Amino acids: CASSLGQGTDTQYF.

This sequence joins TRBV19 and TRBJ1-6; TRBD1 matches at 8 bases. CDR3 length: 14 residues. Looked up from germline, CDR1 is LNHDA and CDR2 is SQIVND (reference sequence). Germline trimming cut 5 bases from V and 7 bases from J; bases unmatched to any gene: 4. The CDR3 DNA reads TGTGCCAGTAGTTCGGGACAGGCCAATTCACCCCTCCACTTT. Translated, it gives CASSSGQANSPLHF.